This T cell receptor (beta chain) was retrieved from a study of blood T cell repertoires in COVID-19. Profiled with immunoSEQ multiplex PCR; TCRdb holds only in-frame clones, not every one. The data hold about 45,000 clones, with around nine tenths observed a single time. The sequencing sample was made of peripheral blood. The receptor was derived from a human donor in a cohort sampled during active COVID-19.

The CDR3 reads CASSGGLGTTYEQYF. The CDR3 coding sequence is TGTGCCAGCAGCGGGGGACTAGGGACGACCTACGAGCAGTACTTC. The gene calls are TRBV7-9 and TRBJ2-7; 8 positions match TRBD2. The CDR3 spans 15 residues. The V gene end was trimmed by 5 bases and the J gene end by 2 bases; junction bases not matched to a gene: 8. The germline CDR1 and CDR2 sequences are SEHNR and FQNEAQ (reference sequence).